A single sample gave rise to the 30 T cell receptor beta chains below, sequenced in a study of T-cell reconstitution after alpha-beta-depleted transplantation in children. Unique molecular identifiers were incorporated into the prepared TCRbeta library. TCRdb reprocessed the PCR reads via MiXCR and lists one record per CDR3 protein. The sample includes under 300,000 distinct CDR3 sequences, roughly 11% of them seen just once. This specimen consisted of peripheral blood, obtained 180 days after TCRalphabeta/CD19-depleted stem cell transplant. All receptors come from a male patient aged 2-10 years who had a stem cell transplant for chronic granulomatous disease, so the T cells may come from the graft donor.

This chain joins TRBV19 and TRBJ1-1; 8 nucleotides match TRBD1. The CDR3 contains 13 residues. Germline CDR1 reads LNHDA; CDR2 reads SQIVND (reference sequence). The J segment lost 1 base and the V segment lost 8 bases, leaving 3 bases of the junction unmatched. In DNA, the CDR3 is TGTGCCAGTCGGGACAGGCCGAACACTGAAGCTTTCTTT. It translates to CASRDRPNTEAFF.

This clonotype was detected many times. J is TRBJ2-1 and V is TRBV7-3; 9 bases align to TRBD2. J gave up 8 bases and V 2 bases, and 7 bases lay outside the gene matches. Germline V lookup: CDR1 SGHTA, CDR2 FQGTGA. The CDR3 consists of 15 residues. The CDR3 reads CASSLLAGGPYEQFF. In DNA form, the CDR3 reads TGTGCCAGCAGCTTACTCGCGGGGGGGCCGTATGAGCAGTTCTTC.

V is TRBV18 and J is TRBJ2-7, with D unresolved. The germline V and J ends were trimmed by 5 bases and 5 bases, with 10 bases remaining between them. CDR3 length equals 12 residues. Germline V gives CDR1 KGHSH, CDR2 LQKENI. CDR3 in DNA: TGTGCCAGCTCATACGCTGTCCACGAGCAGTACTTC. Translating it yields CASSYAVHEQYF. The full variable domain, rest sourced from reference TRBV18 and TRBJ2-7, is NAGVMQNPRHLVRRRGQEARLRCSPMKGHSHVYWYRQLPEEGLKFMVYLQKENIIDESGMPKERFSAEFPKEGPSILRIQQVVRGDSAAYFCASSYAVHEQYFGPGTRLTVT.

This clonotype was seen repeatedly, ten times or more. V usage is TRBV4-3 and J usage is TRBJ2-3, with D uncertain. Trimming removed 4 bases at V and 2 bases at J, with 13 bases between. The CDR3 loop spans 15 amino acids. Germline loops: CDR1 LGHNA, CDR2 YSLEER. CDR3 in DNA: TGCGCCAGCAGCCCCCGACTTGCCTACACAGATACGCAGTATTTT. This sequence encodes CASSPRLAYTDTQYF.

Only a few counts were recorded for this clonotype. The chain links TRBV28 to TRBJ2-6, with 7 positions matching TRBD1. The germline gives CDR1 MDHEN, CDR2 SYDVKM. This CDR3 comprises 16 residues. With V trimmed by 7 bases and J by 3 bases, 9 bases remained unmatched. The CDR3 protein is CASIQGGAGGANVLTF. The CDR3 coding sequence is TGTGCCAGCATCCAAGGGGGCGCCGGTGGGGCCAACGTCCTGACTTTC.

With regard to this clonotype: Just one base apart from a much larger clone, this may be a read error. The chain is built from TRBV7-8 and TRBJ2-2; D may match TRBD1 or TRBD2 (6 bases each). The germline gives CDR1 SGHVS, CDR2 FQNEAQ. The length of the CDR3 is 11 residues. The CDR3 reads CASSLRGELSF. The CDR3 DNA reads TGTGCCAGCAGCCTAAGGGGGGAGCTGTCTTTT.

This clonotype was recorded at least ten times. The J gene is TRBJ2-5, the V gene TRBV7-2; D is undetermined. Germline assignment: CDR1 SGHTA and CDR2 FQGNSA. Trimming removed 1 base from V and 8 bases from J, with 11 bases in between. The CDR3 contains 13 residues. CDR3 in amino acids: CASSLDVGSTQYF. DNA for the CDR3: TGTGCCAGCAGCTTAGATGTGGGATCCACCCAGTACTTC.

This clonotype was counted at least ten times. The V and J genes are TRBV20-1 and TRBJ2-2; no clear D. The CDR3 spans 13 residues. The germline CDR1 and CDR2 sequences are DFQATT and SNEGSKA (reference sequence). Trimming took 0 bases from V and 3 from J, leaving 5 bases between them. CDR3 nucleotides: TGCAGTGCTAGAGAGGGATACACCGGGGAGCTGTTTTTT. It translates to CSAREGYTGELFF.

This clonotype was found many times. CDR3 residues: CASSLALKRRAATEAFF. Written as DNA, the CDR3 is TGTGCCAGCAGTTTAGCGCTAAAAAGGCGGGCGGCCACTGAAGCTTTCTTT. The chain joins TRBV12-3 or TRBV12-4 to TRBJ1-1; D is undetermined. The CDR3 is 17 residues long. V dropped 0 bases and J dropped 4 bases, with 18 bases sitting between them.

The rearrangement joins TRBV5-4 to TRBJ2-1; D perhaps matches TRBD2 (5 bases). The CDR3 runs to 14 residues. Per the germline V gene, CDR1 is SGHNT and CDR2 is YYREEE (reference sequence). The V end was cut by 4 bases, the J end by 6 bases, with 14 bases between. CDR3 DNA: TGTGCCAGCAGCCGGGGTCTGGCGGCCAATGAGCAGTTCTTC. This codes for CASSRGLAANEQFF.

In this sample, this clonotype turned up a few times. The CDR3, as DNA: TGTGCCAGCAGCTTGGGGGACAGGCGCTTCGATGAGCAGTTCTTC. Its protein is CASSLGDRRFDEQFF. The chain combines TRBV5-4 with TRBJ2-1; 8 nucleotides match TRBD1. The V gene end was trimmed by 0 bases and the J gene end by 8 bases; junction bases not matched to a gene: 7. The CDR3 length is 15 residues. Germline CDR1 reads SGHNT; CDR2 reads YYREEE (reference sequence).

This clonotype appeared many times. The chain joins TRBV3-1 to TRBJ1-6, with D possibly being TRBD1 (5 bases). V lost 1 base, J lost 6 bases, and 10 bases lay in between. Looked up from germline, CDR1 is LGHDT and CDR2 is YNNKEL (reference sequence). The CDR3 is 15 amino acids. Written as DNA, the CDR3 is TGTGCCAGCAGCCAAGCGCGGGGGGGTAATTCACCCCTCCACTTT. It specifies CASSQARGGNSPLHF.

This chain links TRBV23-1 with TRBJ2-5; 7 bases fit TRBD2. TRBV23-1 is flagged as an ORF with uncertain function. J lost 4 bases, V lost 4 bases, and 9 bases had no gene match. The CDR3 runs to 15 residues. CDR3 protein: CASSPDPGLRETQYF. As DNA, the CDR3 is TGCGCCAGCAGTCCGGACCCGGGACTAAGAGAGACCCAGTACTTC.

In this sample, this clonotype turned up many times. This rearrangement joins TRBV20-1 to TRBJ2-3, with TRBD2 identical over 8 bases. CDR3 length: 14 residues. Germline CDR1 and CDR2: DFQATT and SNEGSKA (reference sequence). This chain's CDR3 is CSMAGGRYTDTQYF. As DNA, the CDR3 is TGCAGCATGGCGGGGGGCCGATACACAGATACGCAGTATTTT.

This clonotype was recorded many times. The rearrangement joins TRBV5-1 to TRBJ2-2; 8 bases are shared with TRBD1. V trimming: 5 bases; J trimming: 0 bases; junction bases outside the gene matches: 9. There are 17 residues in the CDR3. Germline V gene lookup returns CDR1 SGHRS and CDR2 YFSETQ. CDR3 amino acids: CASSWGDRRSNTGELFF. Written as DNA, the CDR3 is TGCGCCAGCAGTTGGGGGGACAGGAGGTCGAACACCGGGGAGCTGTTTTTT.

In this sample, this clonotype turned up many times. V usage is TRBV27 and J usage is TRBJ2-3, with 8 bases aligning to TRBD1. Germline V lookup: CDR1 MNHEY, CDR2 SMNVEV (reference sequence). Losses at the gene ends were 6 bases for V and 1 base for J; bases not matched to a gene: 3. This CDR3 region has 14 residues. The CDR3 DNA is TGTGCCAGCAGGCACAGGGGGGGCACAGATACGCAGTATTTT. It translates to CASRHRGGTDTQYF.

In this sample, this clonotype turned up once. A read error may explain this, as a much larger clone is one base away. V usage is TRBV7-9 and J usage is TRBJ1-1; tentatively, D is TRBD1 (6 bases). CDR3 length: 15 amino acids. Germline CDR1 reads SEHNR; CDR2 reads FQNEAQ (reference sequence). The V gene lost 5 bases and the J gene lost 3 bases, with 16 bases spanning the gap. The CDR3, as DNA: TGTGCCAGCAGCGCGTCAGGGGTAGTTTACACTGAAGCTTTCTTT. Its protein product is CASSASGVVYTEAFF. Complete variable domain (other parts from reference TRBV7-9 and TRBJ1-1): DTGVSQNPRHKITKRGQNVTFRCDPISEHNRLYWYRQTLGQGPEFLTYFQNEAQLEKSRLLSDRFSAERPKGSFSTLEIQRTEQGDSAMYLCASSASGVVYTEAFFGQGTRLTVV.

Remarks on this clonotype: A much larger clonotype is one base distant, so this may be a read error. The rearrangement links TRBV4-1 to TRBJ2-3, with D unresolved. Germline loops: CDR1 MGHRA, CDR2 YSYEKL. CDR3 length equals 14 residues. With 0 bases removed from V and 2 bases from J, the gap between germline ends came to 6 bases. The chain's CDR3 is CASSQDQATDTQYF. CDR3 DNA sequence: TGCGCCAGCAGCCAAGATCAGGCCACAGATACGCAGTATTTT.

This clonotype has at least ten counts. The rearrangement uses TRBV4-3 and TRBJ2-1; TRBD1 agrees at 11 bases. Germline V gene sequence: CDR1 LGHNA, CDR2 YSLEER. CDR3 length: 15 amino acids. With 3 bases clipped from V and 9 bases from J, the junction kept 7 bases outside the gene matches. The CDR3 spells CASSQKDRGLGEQFF. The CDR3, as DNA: TGCGCCAGCAGCCAGAAGGACAGGGGGCTAGGTGAGCAGTTCTTC.

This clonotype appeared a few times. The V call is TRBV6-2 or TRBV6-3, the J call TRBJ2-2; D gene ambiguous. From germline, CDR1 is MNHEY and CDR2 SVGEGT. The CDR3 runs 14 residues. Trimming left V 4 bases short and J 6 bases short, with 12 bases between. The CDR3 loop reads CASSSLEWAGELFF. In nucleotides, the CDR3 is TGTGCCAGCAGTTCCCTAGAATGGGCCGGGGAGCTGTTTTTT.

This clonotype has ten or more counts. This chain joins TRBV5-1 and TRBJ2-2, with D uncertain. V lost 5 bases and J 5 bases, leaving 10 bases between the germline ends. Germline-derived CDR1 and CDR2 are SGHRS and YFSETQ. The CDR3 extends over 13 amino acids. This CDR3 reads CASSYEGTGELFF. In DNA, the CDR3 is TGCGCCAGCAGTTATGAAGGGACCGGGGAGCTGTTTTTT.

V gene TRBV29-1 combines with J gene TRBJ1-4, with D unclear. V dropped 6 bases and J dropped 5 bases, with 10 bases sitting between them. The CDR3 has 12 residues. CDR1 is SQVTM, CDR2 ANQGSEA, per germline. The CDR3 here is CSVYVKNEKLFF. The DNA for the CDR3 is TGCAGCGTATACGTGAAGAATGAAAAACTGTTTTTT.

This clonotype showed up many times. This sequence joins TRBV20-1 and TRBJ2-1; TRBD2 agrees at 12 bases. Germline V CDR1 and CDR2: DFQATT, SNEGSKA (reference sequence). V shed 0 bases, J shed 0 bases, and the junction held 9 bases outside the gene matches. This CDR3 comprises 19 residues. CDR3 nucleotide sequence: TGCAGTGCTAGAGAAACCGGGACTAGCGGGCGAGGCTCCTACAATGAGCAGTTCTTC. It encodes CSARETGTSGRGSYNEQFF.

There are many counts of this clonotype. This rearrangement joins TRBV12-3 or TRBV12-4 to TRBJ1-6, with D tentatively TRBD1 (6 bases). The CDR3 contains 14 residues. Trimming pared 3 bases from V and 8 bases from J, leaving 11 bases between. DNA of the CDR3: TGTGCCAGCAGTTTTGGACAGAAGGATTCACCCCTCCACTTT. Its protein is CASSFGQKDSPLHF.

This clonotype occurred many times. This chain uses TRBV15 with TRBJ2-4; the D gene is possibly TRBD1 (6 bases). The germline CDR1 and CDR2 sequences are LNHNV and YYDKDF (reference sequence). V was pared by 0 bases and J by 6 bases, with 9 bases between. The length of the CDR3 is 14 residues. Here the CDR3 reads CATSRDQGGNIQYF. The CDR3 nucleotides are TGTGCCACCAGCAGAGATCAAGGGGGAAACATTCAGTACTTC.

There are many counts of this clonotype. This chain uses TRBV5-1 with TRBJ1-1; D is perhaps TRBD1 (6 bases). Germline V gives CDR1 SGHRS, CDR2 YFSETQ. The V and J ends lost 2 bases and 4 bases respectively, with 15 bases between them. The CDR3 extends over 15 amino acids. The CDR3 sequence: CASSFYSTGSTEAFF. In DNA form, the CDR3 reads TGCGCCAGCAGCTTCTATTCAACAGGGAGCACTGAAGCTTTCTTT.

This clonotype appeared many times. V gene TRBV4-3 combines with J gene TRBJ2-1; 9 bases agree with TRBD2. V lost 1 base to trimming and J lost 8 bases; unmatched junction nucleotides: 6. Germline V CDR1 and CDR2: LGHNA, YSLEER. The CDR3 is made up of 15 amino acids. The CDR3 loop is CASSQGRGGVYEQFF. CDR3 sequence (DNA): TGCGCCAGCAGCCAAGGGCGGGGGGGCGTCTATGAGCAGTTCTTC.

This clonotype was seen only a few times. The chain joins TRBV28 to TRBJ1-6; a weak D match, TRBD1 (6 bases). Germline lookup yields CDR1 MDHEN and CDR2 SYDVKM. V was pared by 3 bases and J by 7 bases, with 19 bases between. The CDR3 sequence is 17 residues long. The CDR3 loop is CASSLHGGLTPNSPLHF. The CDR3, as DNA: TGTGCCAGCAGTTTGCACGGGGGGCTTACCCCCAATTCACCCCTCCACTTT.

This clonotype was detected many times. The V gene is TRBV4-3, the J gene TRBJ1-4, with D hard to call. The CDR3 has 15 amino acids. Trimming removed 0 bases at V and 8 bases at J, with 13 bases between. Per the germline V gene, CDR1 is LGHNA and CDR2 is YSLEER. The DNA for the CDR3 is TGCGCCAGCAGCCAAGATTGGCGGGCTCAGGAAAAACTGTTTTTT. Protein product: CASSQDWRAQEKLFF.

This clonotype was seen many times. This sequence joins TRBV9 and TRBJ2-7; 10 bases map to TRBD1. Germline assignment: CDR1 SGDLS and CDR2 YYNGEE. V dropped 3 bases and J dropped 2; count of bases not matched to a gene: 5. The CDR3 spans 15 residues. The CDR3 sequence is CASSEGQGVTYEQYF. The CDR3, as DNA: TGTGCCAGCAGCGAAGGACAGGGGGTGACCTACGAGCAGTACTTC.